The 3 T cell receptor beta chains reported below all come from one sample, sequenced in a study of blood T cell repertoires in COVID-19. Here immunoSEQ multiplex PCR was the method, and the copy in TCRdb shows in-frame clones only, minus some. The sample has 200,000 to 250,000 clones; 85% are singletons. The specimen sequenced was peripheral blood. These TCRs come from a man in his forties with acute or convalescent COVID-19.

The chain uses TRBV30 and TRBJ1-2, with TRBD1 matching 7 bases. Germline trimming cut 4 bases from V and 8 bases from J; bases unmatched to any gene: 4. The germline V gene has CDR1 GTSNPN and CDR2 SVGIG (reference sequence). This CDR3 comprises 11 residues. The CDR3 DNA is TGTGCCTGGAACAGGGGAGGCGGCTACACCTTC. Protein product: CAWNRGGGYTF.

The chain links TRBV7-2 to TRBJ2-3; 7 nucleotides align to TRBD2. This CDR3 has 15 residues. The junction had 10 bases not matched to a gene; V was cut back by 6 bases and J by 4 bases. CDR1 SGHTA and CDR2 FQGNSA come from the germline V gene. CDR3 DNA sequence: TGTGCCAGCAGTCGATGGGGAGGGCAAGCAGATACGCAGTATTTT. Encoded protein: CASSRWGGQADTQYF.

The rearrangement links TRBV6-5 to TRBJ1-4, with D unresolved. The CDR3 consists of 13 residues. V lost 2 bases and J 7 bases, leaving 8 bases between the germline ends. CDR1 and CDR2 from the germline V gene are MNHEY and SVGAGI. The CDR3 is CASSYQITEKLFF. The CDR3 DNA reads TGTGCCAGCAGTTACCAGATAACTGAAAAACTGTTTTTT.